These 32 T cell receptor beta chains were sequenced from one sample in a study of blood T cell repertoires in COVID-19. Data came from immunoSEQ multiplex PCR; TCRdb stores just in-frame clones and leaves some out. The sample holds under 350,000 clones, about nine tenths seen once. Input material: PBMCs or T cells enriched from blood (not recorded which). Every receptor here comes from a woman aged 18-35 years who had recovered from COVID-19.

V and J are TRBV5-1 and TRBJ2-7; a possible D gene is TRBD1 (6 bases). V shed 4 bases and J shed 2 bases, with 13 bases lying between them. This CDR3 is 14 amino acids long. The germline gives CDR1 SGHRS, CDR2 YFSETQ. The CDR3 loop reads CASSLRGETYEQYF. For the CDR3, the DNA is TGCGCCAGCAGCCTCAGGGGCGAGACCTACGAGCAGTACTTC.

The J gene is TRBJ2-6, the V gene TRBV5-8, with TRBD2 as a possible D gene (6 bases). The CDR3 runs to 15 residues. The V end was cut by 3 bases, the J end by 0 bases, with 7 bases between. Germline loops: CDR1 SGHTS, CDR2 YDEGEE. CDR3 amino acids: CASSSGDSGANVLTF. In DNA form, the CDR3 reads TGTGCCAGCAGCTCGGGAGACTCTGGGGCCAACGTCCTGACTTTC.

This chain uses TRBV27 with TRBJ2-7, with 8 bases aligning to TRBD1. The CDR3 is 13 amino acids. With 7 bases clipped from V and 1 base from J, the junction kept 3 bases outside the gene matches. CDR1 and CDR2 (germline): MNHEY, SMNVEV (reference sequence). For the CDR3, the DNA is TGTGCCAGCAAGAGACAGGGGTCCTACGAGCAGTACTTC. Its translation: CASKRQGSYEQYF.

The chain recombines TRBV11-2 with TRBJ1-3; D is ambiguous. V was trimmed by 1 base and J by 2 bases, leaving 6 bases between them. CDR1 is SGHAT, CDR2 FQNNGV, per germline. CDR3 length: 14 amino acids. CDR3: CASSLGEPGNTIYF. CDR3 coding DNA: TGTGCCAGCAGCTTAGGGGAGCCTGGAAACACCATATATTTT.

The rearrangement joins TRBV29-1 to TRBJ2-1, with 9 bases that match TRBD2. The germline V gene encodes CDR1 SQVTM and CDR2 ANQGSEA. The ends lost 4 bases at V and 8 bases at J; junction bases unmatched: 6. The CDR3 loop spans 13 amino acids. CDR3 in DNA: TGCAGCGTTGGGGCGGGAGGGCTACATGAGCAGTTCTTC. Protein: CSVGAGGLHEQFF.

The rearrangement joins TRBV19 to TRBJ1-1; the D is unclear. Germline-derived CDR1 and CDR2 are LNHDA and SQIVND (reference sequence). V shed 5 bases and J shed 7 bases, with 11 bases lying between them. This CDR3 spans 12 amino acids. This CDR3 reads CASSYSGNEAFF. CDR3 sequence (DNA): TGTGCCAGTAGTTACTCCGGGAATGAAGCTTTCTTT.

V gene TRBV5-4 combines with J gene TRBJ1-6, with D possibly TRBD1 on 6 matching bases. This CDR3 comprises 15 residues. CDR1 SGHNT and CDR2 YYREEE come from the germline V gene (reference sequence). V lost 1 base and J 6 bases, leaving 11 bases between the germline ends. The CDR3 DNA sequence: TGTGCCAGCAGCTTGTTAACAGGGACTAATTCACCCCTCCACTTT. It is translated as CASSLLTGTNSPLHF.

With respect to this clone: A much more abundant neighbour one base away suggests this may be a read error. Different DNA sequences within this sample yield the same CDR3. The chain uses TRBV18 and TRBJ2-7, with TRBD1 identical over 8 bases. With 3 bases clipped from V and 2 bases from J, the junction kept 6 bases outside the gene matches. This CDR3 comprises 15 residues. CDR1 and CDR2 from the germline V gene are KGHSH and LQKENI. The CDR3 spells CASSPLTGDAYEQYF. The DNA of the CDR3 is TGTGCCAGCTCACCCTTGACAGGGGACGCCTACGAGCAGTACTTC.

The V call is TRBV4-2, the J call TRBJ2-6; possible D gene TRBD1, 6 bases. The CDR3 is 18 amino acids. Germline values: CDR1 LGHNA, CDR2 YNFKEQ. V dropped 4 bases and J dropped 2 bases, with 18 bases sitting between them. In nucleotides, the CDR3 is TGTGCCAGCAGCCGTGGGTTACAGGGAAACCCTGGGGCCAACGTCCTGACTTTC. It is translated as CASSRGLQGNPGANVLTF.

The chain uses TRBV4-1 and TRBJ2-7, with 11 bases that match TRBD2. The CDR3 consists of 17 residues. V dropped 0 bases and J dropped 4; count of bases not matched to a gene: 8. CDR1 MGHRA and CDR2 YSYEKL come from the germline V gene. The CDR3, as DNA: TGCGCCAGCAGCCAAGATGGCCTAGCGGGGGGTGTTTACGAGCAGTACTTC. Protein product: CASSQDGLAGGVYEQYF.

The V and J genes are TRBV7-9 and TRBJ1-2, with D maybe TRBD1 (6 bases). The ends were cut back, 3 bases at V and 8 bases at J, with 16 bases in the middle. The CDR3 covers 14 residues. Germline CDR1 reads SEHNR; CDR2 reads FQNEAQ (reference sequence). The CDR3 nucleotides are TGTGCCAGCAGCTTTTCAGGGGCTATTGAAGGCTACACCTTC. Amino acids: CASSFSGAIEGYTF.

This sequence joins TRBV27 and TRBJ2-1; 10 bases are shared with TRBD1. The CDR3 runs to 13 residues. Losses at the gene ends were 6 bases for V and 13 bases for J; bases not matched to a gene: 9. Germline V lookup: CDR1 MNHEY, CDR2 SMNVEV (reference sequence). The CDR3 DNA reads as TGTGCCAGCAGCATGGGACAGGGGACCCCCCAGTTCTTC. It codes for CASSMGQGTPQFF.

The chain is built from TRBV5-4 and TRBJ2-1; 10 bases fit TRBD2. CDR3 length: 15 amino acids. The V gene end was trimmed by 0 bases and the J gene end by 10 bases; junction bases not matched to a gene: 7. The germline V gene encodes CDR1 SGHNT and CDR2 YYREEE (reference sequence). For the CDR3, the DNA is TGTGCCAGCAGCTTGGGCGGACTAGCGGCCCAAGAGCAGTTCTTC. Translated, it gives CASSLGGLAAQEQFF.

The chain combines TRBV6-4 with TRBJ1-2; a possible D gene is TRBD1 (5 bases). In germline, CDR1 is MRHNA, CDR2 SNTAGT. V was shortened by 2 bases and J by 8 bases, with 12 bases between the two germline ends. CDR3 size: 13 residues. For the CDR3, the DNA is TGTGCCAGCAGTGACGAAGGGGTAGGAGGCTACACCTTC. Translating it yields CASSDEGVGGYTF.

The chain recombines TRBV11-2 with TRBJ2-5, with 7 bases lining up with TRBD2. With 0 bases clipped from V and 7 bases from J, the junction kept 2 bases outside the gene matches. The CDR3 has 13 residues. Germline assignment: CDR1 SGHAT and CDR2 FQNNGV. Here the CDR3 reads CASSLDREGTQYF. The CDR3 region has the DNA TGTGCCAGCAGCTTAGACAGGGAGGGGACCCAGTACTTC.

The CDR3 DNA follows: TGTGCCAGCAGACCACCCGACCTAGCAGAATACAATGAGCAGTTCTTC. It translates to CASRPPDLAEYNEQFF. The chain recombines TRBV6-6 with TRBJ2-1; D is possibly TRBD2 (5 bases). This CDR3 has 16 residues. Trimming removed 6 bases at V and 4 bases at J, with 19 bases between. Per the germline V gene, CDR1 is MNHNY and CDR2 is SVGAGI (reference sequence).

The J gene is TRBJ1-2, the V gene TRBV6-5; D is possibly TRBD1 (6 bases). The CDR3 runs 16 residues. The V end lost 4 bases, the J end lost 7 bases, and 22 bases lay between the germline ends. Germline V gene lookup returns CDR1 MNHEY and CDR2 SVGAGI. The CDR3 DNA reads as TGTGCCAGCAGTTCACCGGCGCGGGGGACATTGCGTGGCTACACCTTC. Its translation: CASSSPARGTLRGYTF.

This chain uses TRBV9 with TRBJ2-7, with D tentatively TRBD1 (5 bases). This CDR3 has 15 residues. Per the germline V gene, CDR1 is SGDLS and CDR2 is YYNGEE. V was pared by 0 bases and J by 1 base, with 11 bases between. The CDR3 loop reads CASSVGWGRSYEQYF. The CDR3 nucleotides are TGTGCCAGCAGCGTAGGGTGGGGCCGATCCTACGAGCAGTACTTC.

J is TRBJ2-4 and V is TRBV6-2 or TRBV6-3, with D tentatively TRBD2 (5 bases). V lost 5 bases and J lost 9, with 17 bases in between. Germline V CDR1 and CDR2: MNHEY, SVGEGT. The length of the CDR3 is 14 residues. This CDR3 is CASSKAGLHGIQYF. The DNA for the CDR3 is TGTGCCAGCAGTAAAGCAGGACTTCATGGCATTCAGTACTTC.

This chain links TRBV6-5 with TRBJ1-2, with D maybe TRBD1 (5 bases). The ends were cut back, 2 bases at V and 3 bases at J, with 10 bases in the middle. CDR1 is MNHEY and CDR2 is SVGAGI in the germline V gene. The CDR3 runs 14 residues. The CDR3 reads CASSYQRTYYGYTF. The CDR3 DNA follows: TGTGCCAGCAGTTACCAAAGGACATACTATGGCTACACCTTC.

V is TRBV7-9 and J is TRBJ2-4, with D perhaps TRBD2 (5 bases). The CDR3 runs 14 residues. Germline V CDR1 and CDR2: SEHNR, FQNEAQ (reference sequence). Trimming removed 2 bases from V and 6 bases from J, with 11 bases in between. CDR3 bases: TGTGCCAGCAGCTTATGGGAGATGGGAAACATTCAGTACTTC. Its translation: CASSLWEMGNIQYF.

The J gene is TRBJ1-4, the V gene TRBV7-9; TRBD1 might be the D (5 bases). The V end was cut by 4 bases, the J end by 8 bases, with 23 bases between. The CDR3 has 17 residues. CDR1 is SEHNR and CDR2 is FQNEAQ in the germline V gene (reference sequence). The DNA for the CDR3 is TGTGCCAGCAGCTCCAGGAGGGAAGGCCTTCGGGGGGAAAAACTGTTTTTT. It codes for CASSSRREGLRGEKLFF.

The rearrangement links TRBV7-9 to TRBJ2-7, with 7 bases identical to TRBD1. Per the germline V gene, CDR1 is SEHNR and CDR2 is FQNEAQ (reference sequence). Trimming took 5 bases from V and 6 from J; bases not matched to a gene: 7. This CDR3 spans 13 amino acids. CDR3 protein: CASSPTGFGEQYF. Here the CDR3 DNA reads TGTGCCAGCAGCCCGACAGGGTTTGGCGAGCAGTACTTC.

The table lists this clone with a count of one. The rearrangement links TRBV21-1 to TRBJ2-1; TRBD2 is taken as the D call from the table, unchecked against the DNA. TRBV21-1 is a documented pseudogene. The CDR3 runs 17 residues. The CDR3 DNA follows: TGTGCCAGCACCAGAAACGGGACTAGCGGAAAATACAATGAGCAGTTCTTC. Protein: CASTRNGTSGKYNEQFF.

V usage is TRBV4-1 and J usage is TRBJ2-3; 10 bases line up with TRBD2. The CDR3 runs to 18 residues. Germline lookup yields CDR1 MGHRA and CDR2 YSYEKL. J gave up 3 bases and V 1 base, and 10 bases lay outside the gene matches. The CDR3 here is CASSQGLSSGGGTDTQYF. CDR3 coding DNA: TGCGCCAGCAGCCAAGGCCTTTCTAGCGGGGGCGGGACAGATACGCAGTATTTT.

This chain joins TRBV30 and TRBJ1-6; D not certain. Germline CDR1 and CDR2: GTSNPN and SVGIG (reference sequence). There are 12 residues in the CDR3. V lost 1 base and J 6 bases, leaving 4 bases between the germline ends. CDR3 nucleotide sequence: TGTGCCTGGAGTGGAGTTAATTCACCCCTCCACTTT. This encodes CAWSGVNSPLHF.

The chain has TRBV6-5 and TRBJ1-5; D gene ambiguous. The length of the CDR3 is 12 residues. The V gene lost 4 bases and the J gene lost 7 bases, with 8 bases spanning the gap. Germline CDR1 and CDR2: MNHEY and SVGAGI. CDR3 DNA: TGTGCCAGCAGTTCTGGAGAGCAGCCCCAGCATTTT. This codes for CASSSGEQPQHF.

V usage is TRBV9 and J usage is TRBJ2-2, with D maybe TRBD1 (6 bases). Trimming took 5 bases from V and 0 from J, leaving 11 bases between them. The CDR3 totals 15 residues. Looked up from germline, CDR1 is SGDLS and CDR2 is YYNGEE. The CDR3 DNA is TGTGCCAGCAGTCGACAGGAGACGAACACCGGGGAGCTGTTTTTT. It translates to CASSRQETNTGELFF.

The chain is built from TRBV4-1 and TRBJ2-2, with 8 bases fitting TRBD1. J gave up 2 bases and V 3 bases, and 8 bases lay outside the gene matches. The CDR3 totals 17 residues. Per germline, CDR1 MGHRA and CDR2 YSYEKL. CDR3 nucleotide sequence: TGCGCCAGCAGCCAGCGGACAGGGAGGTCAAACACCGGGGAGCTGTTTTTT. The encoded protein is CASSQRTGRSNTGELFF.

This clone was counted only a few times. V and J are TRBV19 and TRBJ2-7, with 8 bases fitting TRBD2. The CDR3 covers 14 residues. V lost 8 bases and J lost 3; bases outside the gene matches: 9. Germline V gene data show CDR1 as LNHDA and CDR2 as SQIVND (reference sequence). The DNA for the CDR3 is TGTGCCAGTTCGGAAGCGGGGGATTACTACGAGCAGTACTTC. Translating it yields CASSEAGDYYEQYF.

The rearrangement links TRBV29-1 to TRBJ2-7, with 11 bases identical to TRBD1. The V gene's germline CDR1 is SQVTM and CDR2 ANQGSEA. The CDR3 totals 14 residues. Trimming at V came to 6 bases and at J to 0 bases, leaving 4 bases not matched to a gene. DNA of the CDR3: TGCAGCGTGGCCGGGACAGGGGGCTCCTACGAGCAGTACTTC. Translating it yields CSVAGTGGSYEQYF.

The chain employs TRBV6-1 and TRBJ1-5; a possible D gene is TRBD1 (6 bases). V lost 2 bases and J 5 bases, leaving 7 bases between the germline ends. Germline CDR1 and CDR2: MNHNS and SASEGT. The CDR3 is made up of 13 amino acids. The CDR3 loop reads CASSEQGYQPQHF. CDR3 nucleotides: TGTGCCAGCAGTGAACAGGGGTATCAGCCCCAGCATTTT.